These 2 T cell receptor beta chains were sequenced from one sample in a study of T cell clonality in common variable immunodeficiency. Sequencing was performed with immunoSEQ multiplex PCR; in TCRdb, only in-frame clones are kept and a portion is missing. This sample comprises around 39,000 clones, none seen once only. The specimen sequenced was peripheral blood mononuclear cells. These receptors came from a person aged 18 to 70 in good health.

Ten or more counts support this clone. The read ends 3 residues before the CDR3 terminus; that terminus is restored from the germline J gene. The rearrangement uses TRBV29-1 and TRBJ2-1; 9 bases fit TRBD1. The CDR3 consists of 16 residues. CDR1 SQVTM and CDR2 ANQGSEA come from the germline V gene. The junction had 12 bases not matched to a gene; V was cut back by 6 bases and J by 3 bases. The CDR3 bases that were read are TGCAGCGTGGTCACCGGGACAGGGAGTATCTACAATGAG. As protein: CSVVTGTGSIYNE. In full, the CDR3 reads CSVVTGTGSIYNEQFF.

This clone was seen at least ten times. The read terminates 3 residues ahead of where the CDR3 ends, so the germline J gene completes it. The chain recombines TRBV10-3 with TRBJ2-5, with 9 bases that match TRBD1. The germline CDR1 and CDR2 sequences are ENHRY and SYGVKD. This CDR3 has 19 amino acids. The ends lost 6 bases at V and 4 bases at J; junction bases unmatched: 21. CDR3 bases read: TGTGCCATCAGCCCAGGACAATTCACCGGGACAGGGTTTGGAGAGACC. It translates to CAISPGQFTGTGFGET. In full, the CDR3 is CAISPGQFTGTGFGETQYF.